This T cell receptor beta chain was recorded in a study of blood T cell repertoires in COVID-19. The table came from immunoSEQ multiplex PCR; TCRdb's copy has only in-frame clones and leaves some out. The sample has under 250,000 clones, less than 85% seen once. Deletions cut 1 base from V and 3 bases from J, with 6 bases between. From germline, CDR1 is SNHLY and CDR2 FYNNEI. This CDR3 has 13 amino acids. Regarding this clone: Distinct nucleotide sequences in the sample also encode this CDR3.

The rearrangement links TRBV2 to TRBJ1-2; possible D gene TRBD1, 6 bases. This sequence originates from a woman aged 70 to 79 with acute or convalescent COVID-19. The source material was peripheral blood. CDR3 region: CASSEGQDYGYTF. The CDR3 coding sequence is TGTGCCAGCAGTGAAGGACAGGACTATGGCTACACCTTC.